The rows below give T cell receptor beta chains drawn from one sample of a study of blood T cell repertoires in COVID-19. Repertoires were generated with immunoSEQ multiplex PCR, while TCRdb's copy carries only in-frame clones and drops some. Of 40,000 or so clones in the sample, approximately 85% were seen once. Sequenced material: peripheral blood. Receptors originate from a human donor in a cohort sampled during active COVID-19. Each CDR3 is given with its conserved first and last residue. The D gene is left open where the match is weak. Size values are once, few and many counts, or a class for expanded clones, and some rows have none.

>.|TRBV19|TRBD1|TRBJ2-3
CASRDSNTDTQYF
TGTGCCAGCCGGGACAGCAACACAGATACGCAGTATTTT
>.|TRBV12-3/TRBV12-4|.|TRBJ1-6
CASTWGLNSPLHF
TGTGCCAGCACCTGGGGCCTTAATTCACCCCTCCACTTT
>few|TRBV2|.|TRBJ1-6
CASSAERSSPLHF
TGTGCCAGCAGTGCGGAGAGGAGTTCACCCCTCCACTTT
>.|TRBV5-1|.|TRBJ1-1
CASSTLQGINTEAFF
TGCGCCAGCAGCACCCTACAGGGAATAAACACTGAAGCTTTCTTT
>.|TRBV6-1|.|TRBJ2-7
CASSEKSIEQYF
TGTGCCAGCAGTGAAAAGTCTATCGAGCAGTACTTC
>.|TRBV30|.|TRBJ2-7
CAWSVGSEQYF
TGTGCCTGGAGTGTGGGCTCCGAGCAGTACTTC
>.|TRBV5-1|TRBD2|TRBJ2-1
CASSSGLAPQGQFF
TGCGCCAGCAGCTCGGGACTAGCCCCCCAGGGGCAGTTCTTC
>.|TRBV19|.|TRBJ1-1
CASKEGGINTEAFF
TGTGCCAGTAAAGAGGGTGGGATAAACACTGAAGCTTTCTTT
>.|TRBV5-4|TRBD2|TRBJ2-2
CASSSRLAANTGELFF
TGTGCCAGCAGTTCGCGACTAGCGGCGAACACCGGGGAGCTGTTTTTT
>.|TRBV10-3|TRBD1|TRBJ2-7
CAISEGLRTGVYEQYF
TGTGCCATCAGTGAAGGTCTGAGGACAGGGGTTTACGAGCAGTACTTC
>.|TRBV2|.|TRBJ1-5
CASSESRVRLNQPQHF
TGTGCCAGCAGTGAAAGTCGGGTCCGCTTAAATCAGCCCCAGCATTTT
>.|TRBV30|.|TRBJ2-3
CAWSGDTDTQYF
TGTGCCTGGTCAGGGGACACAGATACGCAGTATTTT
>.|TRBV30|TRBD1|TRBJ2-7
CAWATGGPYEQYF
TGTGCCTGGGCTACAGGGGGCCCCTACGAGCAGTACTTC
>.|TRBV13|TRBD1|TRBJ1-1
CASSLGQTSNTEAFF
TGTGCCAGCAGCTTGGGACAGACCTCGAACACTGAAGCTTTCTTT
>.|TRBV5-5|TRBD2|TRBJ2-1
CASSLTGGSYNEQFF
TGTGCCAGCAGCTTGACGGGGGGATCCTACAATGAGCAGTTCTTC
>.|TRBV25-1|TRBD2|TRBJ2-1
CASSFQGLAGGDEQFF
TGTGCCAGCAGTTTCCAGGGACTAGCGGGAGGGGATGAGCAGTTCTTC
>few|TRBV27|TRBD1|TRBJ2-7
CASSPAGQGWSEQYF
TGTGCCAGCAGTCCTGCGGGACAGGGGTGGAGCGAGCAGTACTTC
>.|TRBV6-5|TRBD2|TRBJ2-1
CASQPGTSGRSEQFF
TGTGCCAGCCAACCTGGGACTAGCGGGAGGTCGGAGCAGTTCTTC
>.|TRBV6-1|.|TRBJ1-5
CASSEGGGAQPQHF
TGTGCCAGCAGTGAAGGAGGGGGGGCTCAGCCCCAGCATTTT
>.|TRBV15|.|TRBJ1-1
CATSKGGQGSEAFF
TGTGCCACCAGCAAGGGAGGGCAGGGGTCTGAAGCTTTCTTT
>.|TRBV3-1/TRBV3-2|TRBD1|TRBJ2-7
CASSLRDRSYEQYF
TGTGCCAGCAGCTTACGGGACAGGTCCTACGAGCAGTACTTC
>.|TRBV19|TRBD1|TRBJ1-5
CASSPTGVGYQPQHF
TGTGCCAGTAGCCCGACAGGGGTTGGGTATCAGCCCCAGCATTTT
>once|TRBV10-2|.|TRBJ2-5
CASSARGGRETQYF
TGCGCCAGCAGTGCGAGGGGGGGGCGAGAGACCCAGTACTTC
>.|TRBV7-2|TRBD1|TRBJ2-1
CASSFDQGAQSPYNEQFF
TGTGCCAGCAGCTTCGACCAGGGGGCTCAGTCCCCTTACAATGAGCAGTTCTTC
>.|TRBV19|TRBD1|TRBJ1-2
CASGDSSTYGYTF
TGTGCCAGTGGGGACAGCTCAACCTATGGCTACACCTTC
>.|TRBV21-1|.|TRBJ1-1
CASRKPSGNMNTEAFF
TGTGCCAGCAGGAAACCCTCAGGGAATATGAACACTGAAGCTTTCTTT
>once|TRBV19|.|TRBJ1-2
CASHSATLYGYTF
TGTGCCAGTCACTCCGCAACCCTCTATGGCTACACCTTC
>.|TRBV9|.|TRBJ1-3
CASSTGPGNTIYF
TGTGCCAGCAGTACAGGGCCCGGAAACACCATATATTTT
>.|TRBV5-4|.|TRBJ2-5
CASSQTGPSPQYF
TGTGCCAGCAGCCAAACCGGCCCTAGCCCCCAGTACTTC
>.|TRBV3-1/TRBV3-2|.|TRBJ1-2
CASSSHRSGLVNYGYTF
TGTGCCAGCAGCTCACACAGATCAGGTTTGGTCAACTATGGCTACACCTTC
>once|TRBV18|TRBD1|TRBJ2-5
CASSPTQGAPETQYF
TGTGCCAGCTCACCAACCCAGGGGGCGCCTGAGACCCAGTACTTC
>few|TRBV7-3|TRBD2|TRBJ2-3
CASTEIGGRTDTQYF
TGTGCCAGCACCGAAATCGGGGGGAGGACAGATACGCAGTATTTT
>.|TRBV7-9|.|TRBJ2-7
CASSFYRVDGYEQYF
TGTGCCAGCAGCTTCTACAGGGTGGATGGCTACGAGCAGTACTTC
>once|TRBV27|TRBD1|TRBJ2-7
CASSFGTGGSKQYF
TGTGCCAGCAGTTTCGGGACAGGGGGCAGTAAGCAGTACTTC
>once|TRBV2|.|TRBJ2-2
CASSVRGSGGELFF
TGTGCCAGCAGTGTAAGGGGGAGCGGCGGGGAGCTGTTTTTT
>.|TRBV30|TRBD1|TRBJ1-5
CAWSIGTGVYSNQPQHF
TGTGCCTGGAGTATTGGGACAGGGGTTTATAGCAATCAGCCCCAGCATTTT
>.|TRBV5-6|TRBD1|TRBJ1-2
CASSRRQGNYGYTF
TGTGCCAGCAGCCGGAGACAGGGAAACTATGGCTACACCTTC
>.|TRBV19|TRBD1|TRBJ1-5
CASSSRQGVGQPQHF
TGTGCCAGTAGTTCGAGACAGGGCGTCGGTCAGCCCCAGCATTTT
>.|TRBV4-1|.|TRBJ2-2
CASSQGGGANTGELFF
TGCGCCAGCAGCCAAGGGGGGGGCGCGAACACCGGGGAGCTGTTTTTT
>.|TRBV2|.|TRBJ1-5
CASTPSEMHQPQHF
TGTGCCAGCACCCCGTCCGAGATGCATCAGCCCCAGCATTTT
>.|TRBV6-2/TRBV6-3|TRBD2|TRBJ2-7
CASTPWEGPGQYF
TGTGCCAGCACCCCTTGGGAGGGACCTGGGCAGTACTTC
>once|TRBV19|TRBD1|TRBJ2-7
CASSPNRGLEQYF
TGTGCCAGTAGTCCCAACAGGGGGCTGGAGCAGTACTTC
>.|TRBV19|.|TRBJ2-1
CASSERQQTYNEQFF
TGTGCCAGTTCGGAGCGACAGCAAACCTACAATGAGCAGTTCTTC
>.|TRBV11-2|.|TRBJ1-1
CASSSPGHNTEAFF
TGTGCCAGCAGCTCGCCCGGACACAACACTGAAGCTTTCTTT
>.|TRBV5-6|.|TRBJ2-5
CASSRDPQETQYF
TGTGCCAGCAGCCGGGATCCCCAAGAGACCCAGTACTTC
>.|TRBV7-2|.|TRBJ2-4
CASSPRYLLAKNIQYF
TGTGCCAGCAGCCCCCGTTACTTATTAGCCAAAAACATTCAGTACTTC
>.|TRBV29-1|.|TRBJ1-2
CSVDDSIDGYTF
TGCAGCGTCGATGACTCTATCGATGGCTACACCTTC
>.|TRBV7-3|.|TRBJ2-2
CASSLRWQTGELFF
TGTGCCAGCAGCTTAAGGTGGCAGACCGGGGAGCTGTTTTTT
>few|TRBV29-1|.|TRBJ1-2
CSVEGTRGYTF
TGCAGCGTTGAAGGGACACGGGGCTACACCTTC
>.|TRBV10-2|TRBD2|TRBJ2-4
CASTTSGGGNIQYF
TGCGCCAGCACGACTAGCGGGGGGGGGAACATTCAGTACTTC
>.|TRBV6-5|TRBD1|TRBJ1-6
CASSEGAHYNSPLHF
TGTGCCAGCAGCGAGGGGGCTCACTATAATTCACCCCTCCACTTT
>.|TRBV6-5|.|TRBJ1-1
CASSPKGGPSLWAFF
TGTGCCAGCAGTCCCAAAGGGGGACCTTCGCTTTGGGCTTTCTTT
>.|TRBV3-1/TRBV3-2|TRBD2|TRBJ2-7
CASSLSGSSYEQYF
TGTGCCAGCAGCCTTAGCGGGAGCTCCTACGAGCAGTACTTC
>.|TRBV19|.|TRBJ1-2
CASSAAGFGGYTF
TGTGCCAGCAGTGCCGCAGGGTTCGGTGGCTACACCTTC
>.|TRBV5-1|.|TRBJ2-7
CASSLGGKIYEQYF
TGCGCCAGCAGCTTGGGCGGGAAGATCTACGAGCAGTACTTC